Sequencing of this TCR beta chain was carried out in a study of technical replicates of blood from several donors. Measured with immunoSEQ multiplex PCR; TCRdb has only the in-frame clones, and not every one. The data hold some 11,000 clones, with 60% to 85% observed a single time. Germline V gene data show CDR1 as LNHDA and CDR2 as SQIVND (reference sequence). The V and J ends lost 5 bases and 3 bases respectively, with 14 bases between them. The CDR3 has 15 residues. The sequenced sample was PBMCs. The TCR originated in a human donor in good health. The chain links TRBV19 to TRBJ2-1, with D perhaps matching TRBD2 (5 bases). The CDR3 is CASSLGRADYNEQFF. The CDR3 bases are TGTGCCAGTAGTCTCGGGCGGGCCGACTACAATGAGCAGTTCTTC.